The rows below give T cell receptor beta chains drawn from one sample of a study of blood T cell repertoires in COVID-19. Measured with immunoSEQ multiplex PCR; TCRdb has only the in-frame clones, and not every one. Of 250,000 or so clones listed, approximately 90% are singletons. Sample: PBMCs or T cells enriched from blood (not recorded which). The receptors shown here come from a man over 45 who had been exposed to COVID-19. Each CDR3 is given with its conserved first and last residue. The order of the fields is J gene, D gene, V gene, clone size, CDR3 protein, CDR3 DNA. The D gene is left open where the match is weak. Rows may omit the clone size; those that give it use once, few, many or a size class.

>TRBJ1-1|-|TRBV9|-
CASSVTSLGGTEAFF
TGTGCCAGCAGCGTAACCTCCCTCGGGGGCACTGAAGCTTTCTTT
>TRBJ1-1|TRBD1|TRBV5-1|-
CASSRQGWTEAFF
TGCGCCAGTTCTCGACAGGGGTGGACTGAAGCTTTCTTT
>TRBJ2-2|-|TRBV5-1|-
CASTATQGTGELFF
TGCGCCAGCACGGCGACCCAGGGCACCGGGGAGCTGTTTTTT
>TRBJ1-5|-|TRBV2|-
CASSDRTGRRQPQHF
TGTGCCAGCAGTGACAGAACAGGGCGCCGTCAGCCCCAGCATTTT
>TRBJ1-5|TRBD1|TRBV28|once
CASSPGTGGPQHF
TGTGCCAGCAGTCCCGGGACAGGGGGCCCCCAGCATTTT
>TRBJ1-5|-|TRBV28|-
CASTHFAGGVLGQPQHF
TGTGCCAGCACTCACTTTGCGGGCGGCGTTTTGGGCCAGCCCCAGCATTTT
>TRBJ2-3|TRBD1|TRBV7-3|-
CASSIAGGTDTQYF
TGTGCCAGCAGCATCGCAGGGGGAACAGATACGCAGTATTTT
>TRBJ2-1|-|TRBV18|-
CASSPPVGRSPYNEQFF
TGTGCCAGCTCACCCCCCGTGGGCAGAAGTCCCTACAATGAGCAGTTCTTC
>TRBJ2-2|-|TRBV5-6|few
CASSSRGLTGELFF
TGTGCCAGCAGCTCTAGGGGCCTCACCGGGGAGCTGTTTTTT
>TRBJ1-1|TRBD1|TRBV11-3|once
CASSEAGTENTEAFF
TGTGCCAGCAGCGAAGCCGGGACAGAGAACACTGAAGCTTTCTTT
>TRBJ1-6|-|TRBV9|few
CASSPRTPSNSPLHF
TGTGCCAGCAGCCCCCGGACTCCCAGCAATTCACCCCTCCACTTT